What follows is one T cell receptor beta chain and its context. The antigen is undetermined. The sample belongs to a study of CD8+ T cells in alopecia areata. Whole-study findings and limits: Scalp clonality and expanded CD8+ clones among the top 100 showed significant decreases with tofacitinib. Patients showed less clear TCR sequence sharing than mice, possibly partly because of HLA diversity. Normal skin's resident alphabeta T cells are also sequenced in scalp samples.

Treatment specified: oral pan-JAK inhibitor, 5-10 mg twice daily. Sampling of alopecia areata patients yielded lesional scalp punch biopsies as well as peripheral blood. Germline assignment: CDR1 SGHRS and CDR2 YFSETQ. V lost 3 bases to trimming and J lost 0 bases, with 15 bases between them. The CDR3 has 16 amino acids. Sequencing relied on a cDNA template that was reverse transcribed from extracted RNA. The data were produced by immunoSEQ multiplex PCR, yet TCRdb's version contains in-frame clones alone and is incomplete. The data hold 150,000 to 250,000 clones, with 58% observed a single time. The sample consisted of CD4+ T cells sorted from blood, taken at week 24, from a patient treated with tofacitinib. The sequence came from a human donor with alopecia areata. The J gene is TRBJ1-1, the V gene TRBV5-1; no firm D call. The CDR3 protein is CASSYSPQTMNTEAFF. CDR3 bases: TGCGCCAGCAGCTATTCCCCCCAGACCATGAACACTGAAGCTTTCTTT.